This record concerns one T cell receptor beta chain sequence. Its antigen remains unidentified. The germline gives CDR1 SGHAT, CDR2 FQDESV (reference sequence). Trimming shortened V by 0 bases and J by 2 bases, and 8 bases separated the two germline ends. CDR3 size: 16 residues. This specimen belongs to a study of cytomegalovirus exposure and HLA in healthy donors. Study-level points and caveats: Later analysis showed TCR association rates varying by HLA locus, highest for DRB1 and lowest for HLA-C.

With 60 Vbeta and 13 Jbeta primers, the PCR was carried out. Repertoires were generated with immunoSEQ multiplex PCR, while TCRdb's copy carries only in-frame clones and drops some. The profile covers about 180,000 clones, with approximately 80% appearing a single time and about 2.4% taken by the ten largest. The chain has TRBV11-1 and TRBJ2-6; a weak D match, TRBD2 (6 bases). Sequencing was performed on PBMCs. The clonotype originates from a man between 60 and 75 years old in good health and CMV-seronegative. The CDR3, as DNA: TGTGCCAGCAGCTTAGCTTGGGGGGCTGGGGCCAACGTCCTGACTTTC. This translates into CASSLAWGAGANVLTF.